Listed here are 9 T cell receptor beta chains from one sample, sequenced in a study of T cell changes during pregnancy in multiple sclerosis. Clones were read by immunoSEQ multiplex PCR, and TCRdb kept only the in-frame ones, dropping some. The sample lists roughly 30,000 clones; 89% were seen once. Sequenced here: CD8+ T cells from peripheral blood mononuclear cells, sampled in the first trimester of pregnancy. All receptors derive from a female donor with multiple sclerosis, enrolled in a pregnancy study.

This clone was recorded a few times. This rearrangement joins TRBV10-2 to TRBJ2-5; 8 bases align to TRBD2. The CDR3 covers 15 residues. J lost 5 bases, V lost 6 bases, and 11 bases had no gene match. Germline CDR1 WSHSY, CDR2 SAAADI. In DNA form, the CDR3 reads TGCGCCAGCAGCGATGCAGCGGGAGCGTATGAGACCCAGTACTTC. Amino acids: CASSDAAGAYETQYF.

This clone appeared a single time. This rearrangement joins TRBV5-6 to TRBJ2-7; possible D gene TRBD1, 5 bases. The V and J ends lost 5 bases and 2 bases respectively, with 11 bases between them. CDR3 length: 13 amino acids. Per the germline V gene, CDR1 is SGHDT and CDR2 is YYEEEE. CDR3 residues: CASRRGFTYEQYF. The CDR3, as DNA: TGTGCCAGCAGAAGGGGATTTACCTACGAGCAGTACTTC.

This sequence joins TRBV4-1 and TRBJ2-7; 8 nucleotides agree with TRBD1. Losses at the gene ends were 2 bases for V and 2 bases for J; bases not matched to a gene: 11. The V gene's germline CDR1 is MGHRA and CDR2 YSYEKL. The CDR3 totals 17 residues. The CDR3 sequence is CASSQPLRQGLTYEQYF. The CDR3 bases are TGCGCCAGCAGCCAACCCCTCAGACAGGGGTTGACCTACGAGCAGTACTTC.

Points on this clone: The junction departs from germline at one end; a sequencing error may be responsible. The chain uses TRBV9 and TRBJ2-1, with TRBD1 as a possible D gene (5 bases). The V gene's germline CDR1 is SGDLS and CDR2 YYNGEE. The CDR3 consists of 15 residues. In DNA form, the CDR3 reads TGTGCCAGCAGCGTAGCAGGGCCCGATTACAATGAGCAGCTCTTC. Its protein product is CASSVAGPDYNEQLF.

This rearrangement joins TRBV6-5 to TRBJ2-1, with TRBD2 identical over 9 bases. V dropped 5 bases and J dropped 4; count of bases not matched to a gene: 3. This CDR3 has 14 amino acids. The germline V gene encodes CDR1 MNHEY and CDR2 SVGAGI. The CDR3 sequence: CASSMTSGYNEQFF. The CDR3 DNA sequence: TGTGCCAGCAGTATGACTAGCGGTTACAATGAGCAGTTCTTC.

This chain joins TRBV19 and TRBJ1-1; 8 bases are a match to TRBD1. V dropped 9 bases and J dropped 1; count of bases not matched to a gene: 10. Germline values: CDR1 LNHDA, CDR2 SQIVND (reference sequence). CDR3 length: 15 amino acids. The CDR3 spells CASRTNRGRNTEAFF. The CDR3 DNA reads TGTGCCAGCCGTACCAACAGGGGGAGGAACACTGAAGCTTTCTTT.

This chain connects TRBV4-2 to TRBJ2-2, with 9 bases matching TRBD1. J lost 1 base, V lost 1 base, and 10 bases had no gene match. This CDR3 has 19 residues. The germline V gene encodes CDR1 LGHNA and CDR2 YNFKEQ. In nucleotides, the CDR3 is TGTGCCAGCAGCCAAGTAACGGACAGGGGCGCCCTGAACACCGGGGAGCTGTTTTTT. As protein: CASSQVTDRGALNTGELFF.

This chain uses TRBV28 with TRBJ2-3; 7 nucleotides match TRBD2. The V gene's germline CDR1 is MDHEN and CDR2 SYDVKM. The CDR3 sequence is 15 residues long. The trim removed 6 bases at V and 1 base at J, leaving 7 bases unmatched. As DNA, the CDR3 is TGTGCCAGCAGCCATCTAGCGGCAGGCACAGATACGCAGTATTTT. Amino acid sequence: CASSHLAAGTDTQYF.

The chain recombines TRBV4-3 with TRBJ1-2, with D perhaps TRBD1 (5 bases). Germline CDR1 reads LGHNA; CDR2 reads YSLEER. Deletions cut 0 bases from V and 5 bases from J, with 13 bases between. CDR3 length: 15 residues. The CDR3 here is CASSQDPPGGYGYTF. In DNA, the CDR3 is TGCGCCAGCAGCCAAGATCCCCCGGGGGGGTATGGCTACACCTTC.